This is a list of T cell receptor beta chains from one sample in a study of blood T cells in healthy people across ages. From the 5' RACE reads, TCRdb called clonotypes with MiXCR, one entry per CDR3 protein. The sample lists about 680,000 distinct CDR3 sequences; over 45% were seen once. The sequenced sample was blood. All receptors derive from a woman in her sixties or seventies in good health. The CDR3 runs from the conserved cysteine through the conserved F or W. D genes are given only for firm matches. Some rows have no size entry. The others give once, few or many, or a class for an expanded clone.

d_call j_call clone_size cdr3_length v_call cdr3_nt cdr3_aa
TRBD1 TRBJ2-7 few 16 TRBV12-3/TRBV12-4 TGTGCCAGCAGTCAAACGGGGACAGTGAGCTCCTACGAGCAGTACTTC CASSQTGTVSSYEQYF
TRBD1 TRBJ1-5 NA 15 TRBV7-2 TGTGCCAGCAGCACACGGACAGGTGACAATCAGCCCCAGCATTTT CASSTRTGDNQPQHF
NA TRBJ2-7 NA 14 TRBV5-1 TGCGCCAGCAGCCCATGGCCTACCCAGGACGAGCAGTACTTC CASSPWPTQDEQYF
TRBD1 TRBJ2-5 once 14 TRBV7-2 TGTGCCAGCAGCTCGCGACAGGGTGAGAATGAGCAGTACTTC CASSSRQGENEQYF
TRBD1 TRBJ1-2 few 14 TRBV25-1 TGTGCCAGCAGTGAGCCCGGGACAGGCAGGGGCTACACCTTC CASSEPGTGRGYTF
TRBD1 TRBJ1-4 NA 16 TRBV5-1 TGCGCCAGCAGCGATGTAAGCGGGACAGGGAATGAAAAACTGTTTTTT CASSDVSGTGNEKLFF
TRBD1 TRBJ2-1 NA 14 TRBV6-1 TGTGCCAGCAGTGAAAGGACAGGTTACAATGAGCAGTTCTTC CASSERTGYNEQFF
NA TRBJ1-4 few 17 TRBV7-2 TGTGCCAGCAGCTTAGTGGGCCCAGCCGCAACTAATGAAAAACTGTTTTTT CASSLVGPAATNEKLFF
NA TRBJ2-5 once 16 TRBV24-1 TGTGCCACCAGTGATTTCCGGGACGGCACGGGGGAGACCCAGTACTTC CATSDFRDGTGETQYF
TRBD2 TRBJ2-1 few 17 TRBV20-1 TGCAGTGCTAGAGAAGCTAGCGGGAGGGGTGCCTACAATGAGCAGTTCTTC CSAREASGRGAYNEQFF
TRBD2 TRBJ2-1 few 15 TRBV20-1 TGCAGTGCTCCCGCCGGACTAGAAAGGTACAATGAGCAGTTCTTC CSAPAGLERYNEQFF
TRBD2 TRBJ2-3 once 18 TRBV7-6 TGTGCCAGCAGCTTATGGGCTAGCGGGAGTGGAAATCCAGATACGCAGTATTTT CASSLWASGSGNPDTQYF
NA TRBJ2-3 NA 17 TRBV5-1 TGCGCCAGCAGCTTGGGGCGACCTAGAACTAGCACAGATACGCAGTATTTT CASSLGRPRTSTDTQYF
NA TRBJ2-4 few 14 TRBV20-1 TGCAGTGCCGTACAGGGTCGAGCCAAAAACATTCAGTACTTC CSAVQGRAKNIQYF
NA TRBJ2-7 few 16 TRBV9 TGTGCCAGCAGCGTCGACCGGGACACGAGCTCCTACGAGCAGTACTTC CASSVDRDTSSYEQYF
TRBD1 TRBJ2-5 NA 15 TRBV4-2 TGTGCCAGCAGCCAAGAACCGGGACAGGCAGAGACCCAGTACTTC CASSQEPGQAETQYF
TRBD1 TRBJ1-2 NA 14 TRBV3-1 TGTGCCAGCAGCCAAGTCCGACAGGGGTATGGCTACACCTTC CASSQVRQGYGYTF
TRBD2 TRBJ2-1 few 17 TRBV4-2 TGTGCCAGCAGCCACCCGGGGGGACTAGCGGGAGCTAATGAGCAGTTCTTC CASSHPGGLAGANEQFF
NA TRBJ1-4 NA 16 TRBV20-1 TGCAGTGCTGCTCAGCTGGGGAACACACGAAATGAAAAACTGTTTTTT CSAAQLGNTRNEKLFF
NA TRBJ2-1 few 14 TRBV7-2 TGTGCCAGCAGCTTTCCCTCTTACTACAATGAGCAGTTCTTC CASSFPSYYNEQFF
NA TRBJ1-3 once 13 TRBV7-9 TGTGCCAGCAGCCTGGCTTCTGGAAACACCATATATTTT CASSLASGNTIYF
NA TRBJ2-3 NA 13 TRBV2 TGTGCCAGCAGTTCATTCCCCACAGATACGCAGTATTTT CASSSFPTDTQYF
NA TRBJ1-2 NA 14 TRBV5-1 TGCGCCAGCAGCTTGAATATCGCGACAGACGGCTACACCTTC CASSLNIATDGYTF
TRBD1 TRBJ1-6 many 15 TRBV2 TGTGCCAGCAGTACGACGGGACAGGGGAATTCACCCCTCCACTTT CASSTTGQGNSPLHF
NA TRBJ2-2 NA 15 TRBV7-2 TGTGCCAGCAGGTCGCCGGGACTCAACACCGGGGAGCTGTTTTTT CASRSPGLNTGELFF
TRBD1 TRBJ2-5 few 14 TRBV9 TGTGCCAGCAGCCCTCCCCTAGGGGGCTATGAGCAGTACTTC CASSPPLGGYEQYF
NA TRBJ1-2 NA 11 TRBV3-1 TGTGCCAGCAGCCAACAGGATGGCTACACCTTC CASSQQDGYTF
TRBD2 TRBJ2-7 NA 15 TRBV7-2 TGTGCCAGCAGCCCCCCTAGCGGGAGAATCCTCGAGCAGTACTTC CASSPPSGRILEQYF
NA TRBJ2-5 NA 17 TRBV7-9 TGTGCCAGCAGCAAAGGGGACAATGACGGGACCCCCGAGACCCAGTACTTC CASSKGDNDGTPETQYF
NA TRBJ1-5 NA 13 TRBV12-3/TRBV12-4 TGTGCCAGCAGTGTAAATGATGGGGGGCCCCAGCATTTT CASSVNDGGPQHF
NA TRBJ2-6 NA 16 TRBV10-3 TGTGCCATCAGGGGGTCGAGGCCATCTGGGGCCAACGTCCTGACTTTC CAIRGSRPSGANVLTF
NA TRBJ2-2 NA 15 TRBV2 TGTGCCAGCAGGCTCGACAGTTTGGGTACCGGGGAGCTGTTTTTT CASRLDSLGTGELFF
NA TRBJ2-1 NA 13 TRBV5-1 TGCGCCAGCACCTCCGGACAGAACAATGAGCAGTTCTTC CASTSGQNNEQFF
TRBD1 TRBJ1-6 NA 16 TRBV20-1 TGCAGTGCTTTGGACAGGGCGAATTCGATTAGTTCACCCCTCCACTTT CSALDRANSISSPLHF
NA TRBJ1-2 NA 15 TRBV3-1 TGTGCCAGCAGCCAAGTGGGACCGAAGCCCTATGGCTACACCTTC CASSQVGPKPYGYTF
NA TRBJ2-1 NA 14 TRBV7-2 TGTGCCAGCAGCCCCGCCAGGGGTTACAATGAGCAGTTCTTC CASSPARGYNEQFF
NA TRBJ1-5 NA 16 TRBV5-5 TGTGCCAGCAGCTTGGATCTGGTTGGTGGCAATCAGCCCCAGCATTTT CASSLDLVGGNQPQHF
TRBD2 TRBJ2-7 few 15 TRBV9 TGTGCCAGCAGCGTGGGACTAGCGGCCACCTACGAGCAGTACTTC CASSVGLAATYEQYF
NA TRBJ2-5 NA 15 TRBV27 TGTGCCAGCAGTCCCCGGGACTCCGGAGGGGAGACCCAGTACTTC CASSPRDSGGETQYF
NA TRBJ2-7 few 11 TRBV29-1 TGCAGCGGTGTTAGCTCCTACGAGCAGTACTTC CSGVSSYEQYF
NA TRBJ2-5 NA 14 TRBV7-2 TGTGCCAGCAACCTCATTTACAGACGGGAGACCCAGTACTTC CASNLIYRRETQYF
TRBD1 TRBJ1-1 NA 15 TRBV4-2 TGTGCCAGCAGCCAAGAGACAGGGGGTGACACTGAAGCTTTCTTT CASSQETGGDTEAFF
NA TRBJ2-3 NA 15 TRBV11-3 TGTGCCAGCAGCTTAGAAAAGGGTCGCACAGATACGCAGTATTTT CASSLEKGRTDTQYF
TRBD2 TRBJ2-1 NA 15 TRBV5-1 TGCGCCAGCAGCAGGGAGGGGTGGACCTACAATGAGCAGTTCTTC CASSREGWTYNEQFF
TRBD1 TRBJ1-3 NA 14 TRBV3-1 TGTGCCAGCAGCCAAGCACAGGGGTTAAACACCATATATTTT CASSQAQGLNTIYF
TRBD2 TRBJ2-1 NA 16 TRBV5-1 TGCGCCAGCAGCTCAACTAGCGACCCATCCTACAATGAGCAGTTCTTC CASSSTSDPSYNEQFF
TRBD1 TRBJ2-7 once 15 TRBV12-3/TRBV12-4 TGTGCCAGCAGTTCCCAGGGGGCGATACCCTACGAGCAGTACTTC CASSSQGAIPYEQYF
NA TRBJ1-1 NA 13 TRBV20-1 TGCAGTGCTAGGGAGCGGTCCCCCACTGAAGCTTTCTTT CSARERSPTEAFF
NA TRBJ2-7 few 12 TRBV2 TGTGCCAGCCGGGATGACTCCTACGAGCAGTACTTC CASRDDSYEQYF
TRBD1 TRBJ2-3 NA 16 TRBV5-6 TGTGCCAGCAGCTTGGAGTTAGGGGGCAGGACAGATACGCAGTATTTT CASSLELGGRTDTQYF
NA TRBJ2-6 NA 17 TRBV27 TGTGCCAGCAGTTTAGAGGCGGCCCGCCCTGGGGCCAACGTCCTGACTTTC CASSLEAARPGANVLTF
NA TRBJ2-7 NA 16 TRBV7-2 TGTGCCAGCAGCTTAGCCCCAACCGGAGGGGGGGACGAGCAGTACTTC CASSLAPTGGGDEQYF
TRBD1 TRBJ1-5 NA 16 TRBV5-5 TGTGCCAGCAGCTTGGCCGTCGGGACAGGGGTACAGCCCCAGCATTTT CASSLAVGTGVQPQHF
NA TRBJ2-7 NA 13 TRBV3-1 TGTGCCAGCAGCCAAGTATCAGGGAACGAGCAGTACTTC CASSQVSGNEQYF
TRBD2 TRBJ2-7 many 17 TRBV27 TGTGCCAGCAGTTTATTGGCTAGCGGGAGGGCTACCTACGAGCAGTACTTC CASSLLASGRATYEQYF
NA TRBJ1-2 many 11 TRBV25-1 TGTGCCAGCAGTGATGGCTATGGCTACACCTTC CASSDGYGYTF
TRBD2 TRBJ2-3 NA 16 TRBV29-1 TGCAGCGTTGAGGGGTCGCTAGCGGGGGGGTCGGATACGCAGTATTTT CSVEGSLAGGSDTQYF